These T cell receptor beta chains were read from a single sample in a study of regulatory T cells in long-lasting Graves disease. MiXCR, run by TCRdb on the multiplex PCR reads, gives a single entry per CDR3 protein. Here the sample spans approximately 400,000 distinct CDR3 sequences, roughly 23% being singletons. The sequenced sample was peripheral blood mononuclear cells (PBMCs), obtained when the disease was refractory, from a patient treated with antithyroid drugs. The receptors here all came from a middle-aged woman with Graves disease. Each CDR3 is given without its conserved first and last residue.

V gene: TRBV28; CDR3 protein: ASSPYPGQGYEQY
V gene: TRBV11-2; CDR3 protein: ASSQDRRDRGTSLH
V gene: TRBV28; CDR3 protein: ASSLLGDSPLH
V gene: TRBV3-1; CDR3 protein: ASSQHGASGRSGELF
V gene: TRBV4-1; CDR3 protein: ASSQSSGSSYEQY
V gene: TRBV20-1; CDR3 protein: SALADSPYEQY
V gene: TRBV28; CDR3 protein: ASSFLRPGLTGELF
V gene: TRBV6-2/TRBV6-3; CDR3 protein: ASSYSMERLTGELF
V gene: TRBV28; CDR3 protein: ASRQTGFYEQY
V gene: TRBV28; CDR3 protein: ASSFKAFWGDGSPLH
V gene: TRBV5-1; CDR3 protein: ASSLSLGPYEQY
V gene: TRBV7-8; CDR3 protein: ASSYGLPGPNEQF
V gene: TRBV28; CDR3 protein: ASQGNKQY
V gene: TRBV29-1; CDR3 protein: SVEGAGGQETQY
V gene: TRBV5-6; CDR3 protein: ASSLTSTDTQY
V gene: TRBV27; CDR3 protein: ASSKGAGELF
V gene: TRBV28; CDR3 protein: ASSLRGTDTQY
V gene: TRBV4-1; CDR3 protein: ASQRGRERTGELF
V gene: TRBV5-6; CDR3 protein: ASSLVGALQTQY
V gene: TRBV7-9; CDR3 protein: ASSLPPGTRPRAGANVLT
V gene: TRBV28; CDR3 protein: ASSYRPTEAF
V gene: TRBV28; CDR3 protein: ASSSSPLAETQY
V gene: TRBV5-1; CDR3 protein: ASSLVGGNNQPQH
V gene: TRBV7-3; CDR3 protein: ASSEGGTSGQETQY
V gene: TRBV20-1; CDR3 protein: SAQTRPGQGYEQY
V gene: TRBV20-1; CDR3 protein: SFSWGAGQETQY
V gene: TRBV12-3/TRBV12-4; CDR3 protein: ASSFKSEANIQY
V gene: TRBV28; CDR3 protein: ASSLLQSAEAF
V gene: TRBV28; CDR3 protein: ASSLREGQLYGYT
V gene: TRBV7-2; CDR3 protein: ASSHIKVGTYGYT
V gene: TRBV28; CDR3 protein: ASSHGINQPQH
V gene: TRBV7-3; CDR3 protein: ASSLGGGGGYGYT
V gene: TRBV4-1; CDR3 protein: ASSQAKLAGGLYNEQF
V gene: TRBV28; CDR3 protein: ASSLPRGLGGDTQY
V gene: TRBV6-1; CDR3 protein: ASSEARGGQFYNSPLH
V gene: TRBV20-1; CDR3 protein: SAGAGPNYGYT
V gene: TRBV28; CDR3 protein: ASRLVSRPNEKLF
V gene: TRBV11-3; CDR3 protein: ASSPLWGGEQY
V gene: TRBV15; CDR3 protein: ATSGASEVNYGYT
V gene: TRBV12-3/TRBV12-4; CDR3 protein: ASNNRGGLPNTGELF
V gene: TRBV5-6; CDR3 protein: ASSFYRDRARVGANVLT
V gene: TRBV20-1; CDR3 protein: SASQGTSGNTIY
V gene: TRBV28; CDR3 protein: ASSPTLGGEKLF
V gene: TRBV2; CDR3 protein: AGMGLENTGELF
V gene: TRBV13; CDR3 protein: AIRQTRTDTQY
V gene: TRBV25-1; CDR3 protein: ASSSSYNSPLH
V gene: TRBV28; CDR3 protein: ASRTGGRHYEQY
V gene: TRBV19; CDR3 protein: ASSIWDPNTEAF
V gene: TRBV18; CDR3 protein: ASYSPGLAPS
V gene: TRBV12-3/TRBV12-4; CDR3 protein: ASRLTASSGNTIY
V gene: TRBV10-3; CDR3 protein: AISPGEGVRNTIY
V gene: TRBV10-2; CDR3 protein: ASSVEAENQPQH
V gene: TRBV20-1; CDR3 protein: SARDHPGLASYEQY
V gene: TRBV3-1; CDR3 protein: ASSPSGRVTDTQY
V gene: TRBV28; CDR3 protein: ASSLPTRLWEQY
V gene: TRBV2; CDR3 protein: ASRPQAGDPQETQY